This T cell receptor beta chain was retrieved from a study of human T cells and chemical hapten exposure. Whole-study context: Sensitization applied 2% DPC to approximately 2 cm by approximately 2 cm of upper inner arm skin. Broader study findings: Given that the donors had alopecia, their immune response may differ from that seen in healthy people. There were significantly more large CDR3 similarity clusters among expanded TCRs than among controls.

TCRdb redid the calling of the RACE reads with MiXCR, one entry per CDR3 protein. The table lists about 120,000 distinct CDR3 sequences, 12% of them singletons, with around 1.5% in the top ten. The CDR3 spans 19 residues. Germline CDR1 SQVTM, CDR2 ANQGSEA. V was cut by 6 bases and J by 7 bases, with 33 bases left in between. The time point denotes: patch test 1, 2 weeks after DPC sensitization. Treatment in this sample: therapeutic diphenylcyclopropenone sensitization with weekly scalp DPC. This clonotype has a handful of counts. What it binds is unknown. The V gene is TRBV29-1, the J gene TRBJ1-4, with a possible D match to TRBD1 (5 bases). Sequenced here: whole blood, sampled in connection with sensitization to the hapten diphenylcyclopropenone (DPC). This clonotype was sampled from a woman aged 45-65 years with alopecia areata. Some clones in this sample may be carry-over from other donors' samples. For the CDR3, the DNA is TGCAGCGTGCAAACGGGACCTCGTCTAGTTGGCGGAAACCGTGAAAAACTGTTTTTT. This encodes CSVQTGPRLVGGNREKLFF.